These 9 T cell receptor beta chains were all obtained from the same sample, sequenced in a study of blood T cell repertoires in COVID-19. Clones were sequenced by immunoSEQ multiplex PCR, and TCRdb holds only the in-frame ones, with some missing. The data show under 350,000 clones, with roughly 91% seen just once and roughly 4.8% held by the top ten. The source material was peripheral blood. The receptor source for this set is a middle-aged man with acute or convalescent COVID-19.

This rearrangement joins TRBV5-1 to TRBJ1-4, with D possibly being TRBD1 (6 bases). There are 14 residues in the CDR3. CDR1 is SGHRS, CDR2 YFSETQ, per germline. Trimming left V 2 bases short and J 10 bases short, with 15 bases between. In nucleotides, the CDR3 is TGCGCCAGCAGCTTACAACAGGGCCAGGGAAAACTGTTTTTT. Translating it yields CASSLQQGQGKLFF. Full variable domain (rest looked up from reference TRBV5-1 and TRBJ1-4): KAGVTQTPRYLIKTRGQQVTLSCSPISGHRSVSWYQQTPGQGLQFLFEYFSETQRNKGNFPGRFSGRQFSNSRSEMNVSTLELGDSALYLCASSLQQGQGKLFFGSGTQLSVL.

This chain connects TRBV11-2 to TRBJ2-3, with D possibly matching TRBD1 (7 bases). CDR3 length: 16 residues. Germline loops: CDR1 SGHAT, CDR2 FQNNGV. V was shortened by 5 bases and J by 1 base, with 16 bases between the two germline ends. DNA of the CDR3: TGTGCCAGCAGCCCCCGGACAGGCGGGGGCACAGATACGCAGTATTTT. Its translation: CASSPRTGGGTDTQYF.

The chain links TRBV2 to TRBJ1-2, with D possibly TRBD1 on 5 matching bases. The germline V and J ends were trimmed by 2 bases and 8 bases, with 12 bases remaining between them. Germline assignment: CDR1 SNHLY and CDR2 FYNNEI. The CDR3 length is 13 residues. In DNA form, the CDR3 reads TGTGCCAGCAGTGAAAGGAGGGACGCCGGCTACACCTTC. Translating gives CASSERRDAGYTF.

This sequence joins TRBV9 and TRBJ1-2; 7 nucleotides match TRBD1. The CDR3 is made up of 14 amino acids. The V and J ends lost 0 bases and 5 bases, in that order; junction bases with no gene match: 4. CDR1 and CDR2 from the germline V gene are SGDLS and YYNGEE. The CDR3 coding sequence is TGTGCCAGCAGCGTAGGTGAGGGGGCGTATGGCTACACCTTC. This sequence encodes CASSVGEGAYGYTF. The full variable domain, with the rest looked up from reference TRBV9 and TRBJ1-2, is DSGVTQTPKHLITATGQRVTLRCSPRSGDLSVYWYQQSLDQGLQFLIQYYNGEERAKGNILERFSAQQFPDLHSELNLSSLELGDSALYFCASSVGEGAYGYTFGSGTRLTVV.

The chain has TRBV20-1 and TRBJ1-2; D is uncertain. CDR1 is DFQATT, CDR2 SNEGSKA, per germline (reference sequence). The CDR3 loop spans 9 amino acids. V shed 8 bases and J shed 3 bases, with 4 bases lying between them. The CDR3 bases are TGCAGTCCGGACTATGGCTACACCTTC. Protein product: CSPDYGYTF.

The chain carries TRBV19 and TRBJ1-4; D is perhaps TRBD1 (6 bases). V was cut by 5 bases and J by 11 bases, with 15 bases left in between. The CDR3 has 13 residues. The germline V gene encodes CDR1 LNHDA and CDR2 SQIVND (reference sequence). The CDR3: CASSPAITGKLFF. The CDR3 coding sequence is TGTGCCAGTAGTCCGGCCATTACAGGGAAACTGTTTTTT.

V and J are TRBV5-1 and TRBJ2-7; D remains ambiguous. CDR1 and CDR2 (germline): SGHRS, YFSETQ. The CDR3 is 12 amino acids. Trimming removed 4 bases at V and 3 bases at J, with 8 bases between. For the CDR3, the DNA is TGCGCCAGCAGCGAGAGCAACTACGAGCAGTACTTC. As protein: CASSESNYEQYF.

The J gene is TRBJ2-1, the V gene TRBV5-1, with TRBD2 matching over 11 bases. Germline assignment: CDR1 SGHRS and CDR2 YFSETQ. The V and J ends lost 0 bases and 4 bases, in that order; junction bases with no gene match: 6. The length of the CDR3 is 17 residues. This CDR3 is CASSLDVAGGLYNEQFF. As DNA, the CDR3 is TGCGCCAGCAGCTTGGACGTAGCGGGGGGGCTGTACAATGAGCAGTTCTTC.

The chain links TRBV7-9 to TRBJ2-2, with unresolved D. Deletions cut 3 bases from V and 6 bases from J, with 8 bases between. Germline V gene sequence: CDR1 SEHNR, CDR2 FQNEAQ (reference sequence). CDR3 length: 13 residues. The CDR3 is CASSFSGAGELFF. The CDR3 bases are TGTGCCAGCAGCTTTAGTGGAGCCGGGGAGCTGTTTTTT.